This record looks at one T cell receptor beta chain sequence and its context. Its antigen is unidentified. The data are from a study of T cell responses to AZD1222 COVID-19 vaccine. The overall study: The study pooled second doses at about 4 or about 12 weeks. Study outcomes and limitations: Most donors were white British and more were female, and clonal diversity was possibly underestimated. Reportedly, close to half of spike-specific TCRs are directed against unmutated variant regions.

Assay: immunoSEQ multiplex PCR; the TCRdb copy retains only in-frame clones and omits some. The top ten hold 1% to 1.5% of the sample, which has roughly 200,000 clones, 80% to 95% seen once. Germline CDR1 SGHVS, CDR2 FNYEAQ. Between the trimmed V and J ends, which lost 5 bases and 3 bases, there was a span of 8 bases. The CDR3 extends over 12 amino acids. The chain joins TRBV7-6 to TRBJ2-7, with D uncertain. Sequenced here: peripheral blood, sampled on day 0 of AZD1222 vaccination. The origin of this receptor is an adult in good health. The CDR3 loop reads CASSGPDYEQYF. DNA for the CDR3: TGTGCCAGCAGCGGTCCAGACTACGAGCAGTACTTC.